One and the same sample provided the 28 T cell receptor beta chains below, sequenced in a study of blood T cell repertoires in COVID-19. Data came from immunoSEQ multiplex PCR; TCRdb stores just in-frame clones and leaves some out. The sample shows a few hundred thousand clones, 86% of them seen only once. Sequenced material: peripheral blood. The source is a man between 60 and 75 years old with acute or convalescent COVID-19.

The chain combines TRBV28 with TRBJ1-4; 9 bases line up with TRBD1. The ends lost 5 bases at V and 4 bases at J; junction bases unmatched: 5. The germline CDR1 and CDR2 sequences are MDHEN and SYDVKM. This CDR3 is built from 15 residues. The CDR3 DNA sequence: TGTGCCAGCAGTCCCCAGGACAGGGGTAATGAAAAACTGTTTTTT. Amino acids: CASSPQDRGNEKLFF.

The genes are TRBV7-9 and TRBJ2-5; 8 bases line up with TRBD2. The length of the CDR3 is 17 residues. Unmatched junction bases numbered 17, after V lost 4 bases and J lost 7 bases. The germline gives CDR1 SEHNR, CDR2 FQNEAQ (reference sequence). The CDR3 reads CASSSASFSGSEVTQYF. CDR3 bases: TGTGCCAGCAGCTCCGCTTCCTTCAGCGGGAGTGAGGTGACCCAGTACTTC. Drawing the rest from reference TRBV7-9 and TRBJ2-5, the complete variable domain is DTGVSQNPRHKITKRGQNVTFRCDPISEHNRLYWYRQTLGQGPEFLTYFQNEAQLEKSRLLSDRFSAERPKGSFSTLEIQRTEQGDSAMYLCASSSASFSGSEVTQYFGPGTRLLVL.

J is TRBJ2-1 and V is TRBV19, with D unclear. Germline CDR1 reads LNHDA; CDR2 reads SQIVND (reference sequence). CDR3 length equals 15 residues. Trimming cost V 3 bases and J 9 bases, with 18 bases left between them. CDR3 protein: CASSMATTLDGEQFF. The CDR3 coding sequence is TGTGCCAGTAGTATGGCGACAACACTCGACGGTGAGCAGTTCTTC. Combining the CDR3 with reference TRBV19 and TRBJ2-1 gives the whole variable domain DGGITQSPKYLFRKEGQNVTLSCEQNLNHDAMYWYRQDPGQGLRLIYYSQIVNDFQKGDIAEGYSVSREKKESFPLTVTSAQKNPTAFYLCASSMATTLDGEQFFGPGTRLTVL.

The rearrangement uses TRBV9 and TRBJ1-1; a possible D gene is TRBD1 (6 bases). The germline V gene encodes CDR1 SGDLS and CDR2 YYNGEE. Trimming took off 4 bases at V and 1 base at J, with 8 bases between the two ends. This CDR3 spans 13 amino acids. The CDR3 loop reads CASSLGQNTEAFF. The CDR3 DNA is TGTGCCAGCAGCCTGGGACAGAACACTGAAGCTTTCTTT.

This sequence joins TRBV10-3 and TRBJ2-6; perhaps TRBD1 as D (7 bases). The V and J ends lost 6 bases and 0 bases respectively, with 18 bases between them. The germline gives CDR1 ENHRY, CDR2 SYGVKD. The CDR3 is made up of 18 amino acids. The CDR3 sequence is CAISDGQDYRSGANVLTF. Here the CDR3 DNA reads TGTGCCATCAGCGACGGACAGGACTACCGCTCTGGGGCCAACGTCCTGACTTTC.

The rearrangement joins TRBV30 to TRBJ2-1; tentative D call: TRBD1 (8 bases). V was pared by 3 bases and J by 6 bases, with 12 bases between. The CDR3 has 13 amino acids. Germline values: CDR1 GTSNPN, CDR2 SVGIG (reference sequence). The CDR3 region has the DNA TGTGCCTGGAGGAACAGGGGGGGCAATGAGCAGTTCTTC. Its protein is CAWRNRGGNEQFF.

V usage is TRBV7-3 and J usage is TRBJ2-1, with TRBD2 matching 10 bases. The germline V gene has CDR1 SGHTA and CDR2 FQGTGA. The CDR3 contains 13 residues. With 5 bases clipped from V and 15 bases from J, the junction kept 10 bases outside the gene matches. CDR3 protein: CASSPTPSGGVFF. In nucleotides, the CDR3 is TGTGCCAGCAGCCCGACCCCTAGCGGGGGAGTGTTCTTC.

The genes are TRBV7-9 and TRBJ2-5; the match to TRBD2 covers 7 bases. The length of the CDR3 is 16 residues. Germline CDR1 is SEHNR and CDR2 is FQNEAQ (reference sequence). V shed 3 bases and J 5 bases; nucleotides not matched to a gene: 12. The CDR3 sequence is CASSLTSAGDGETQYF. The CDR3 DNA sequence: TGTGCCAGCAGCTTGACATCGGCGGGAGACGGGGAGACCCAGTACTTC. Filled out from reference TRBV7-9 and TRBJ2-5, the complete variable domain reads DTGVSQNPRHKITKRGQNVTFRCDPISEHNRLYWYRQTLGQGPEFLTYFQNEAQLEKSRLLSDRFSAERPKGSFSTLEIQRTEQGDSAMYLCASSLTSAGDGETQYFGPGTRLLVL.

The V and J genes are TRBV11-3 and TRBJ1-1; the D gene is possibly TRBD1 (6 bases). V lost 5 bases and J 4 bases, leaving 17 bases between the germline ends. CDR3 length equals 15 residues. Germline-derived CDR1 and CDR2 are SGHNT and YENEEA. This chain's CDR3 is CASSLQMDSGTEAFF. For the CDR3, the DNA is TGTGCCAGCAGCCTCCAGATGGACAGTGGCACTGAAGCTTTCTTT.

The chain joins TRBV6-5 to TRBJ2-1, with 8 bases lining up with TRBD2. The CDR3 loop spans 16 amino acids. J gave up 7 bases and V 1 base, and 9 bases lay outside the gene matches. The germline CDR1 and CDR2 sequences are MNHEY and SVGAGI. DNA for the CDR3: TGTGCCAGCAGTTACTTATTTGGCGGGAGGAATAATGAGCAGTTCTTC. Protein product: CASSYLFGGRNNEQFF.

A single count supports this clone. This chain uses TRBV19 with TRBJ2-7, with unresolved D. CDR3 length: 17 residues. Germline assignment: CDR1 LNHDA and CDR2 SQIVND (reference sequence). The V and J ends lost 0 bases and 5 bases respectively, with 20 bases between them. CDR3 DNA: TGTGCCAGTAGTATAGATCTAGGCGGAATTGAGATTAACGAGCAGTACTTC. It yields the protein CASSIDLGGIEINEQYF.

The chain combines TRBV30 with TRBJ1-2, with D uncertain. Germline CDR1 and CDR2: GTSNPN and SVGIG (reference sequence). This CDR3 is built from 12 residues. Trimming shortened V by 4 bases and J by 0 bases, and 6 bases separated the two germline ends. In nucleotides, the CDR3 is TGTGCCTGGAATCCGGCTAACTATGGCTACACCTTC. Translated: CAWNPANYGYTF.

The gene calls are TRBV9 and TRBJ1-2, with 7 bases fitting TRBD1. The length of the CDR3 is 18 residues. The V gene end was trimmed by 0 bases and the J gene end by 6 bases; junction bases not matched to a gene: 17. CDR1 SGDLS and CDR2 YYNGEE come from the germline V gene. The CDR3 region is CASSVGQVGARRGHGYTF. CDR3 in DNA: TGTGCCAGCAGCGTAGGCCAAGTAGGAGCTCGGAGGGGGCATGGCTACACCTTC.

This clone showed up just once. The chain uses TRBV4-2 and TRBJ2-1, with D perhaps TRBD1 (6 bases). Germline V gene sequence: CDR1 LGHNA, CDR2 YNFKEQ. The CDR3 contains 14 residues. V was pared by 4 bases and J by 3 bases, with 10 bases between. The DNA for the CDR3 is TGTGCCAGCAGCCCGCAGACAGGCTACAATGAGCAGTTCTTC. Its protein is CASSPQTGYNEQFF.

This rearrangement joins TRBV10-2 to TRBJ2-3, with D perhaps matching TRBD2 (5 bases). Trimming shortened V by 5 bases and J by 4 bases, and 13 bases separated the two germline ends. The CDR3 totals 14 residues. Germline V lookup: CDR1 WSHSY, CDR2 SAAADI. CDR3 residues: CASSPRRSADTQYF. In nucleotides, the CDR3 is TGCGCCAGCAGTCCTCGGAGGAGTGCAGATACGCAGTATTTT.

This chain uses TRBV10-3 with TRBJ2-1, with 11 nucleotides matching TRBD2. The CDR3 is 16 residues long. Trimming at V came to 9 bases and at J to 7 bases, leaving 14 bases not matched to a gene. Germline CDR1 reads ENHRY; CDR2 reads SYGVKD. Written as DNA, the CDR3 is TGTGCCATTCAATACGCGACTAGCGGGAAGGGGAATGAGCAGTTCTTC. It encodes CAIQYATSGKGNEQFF.

The chain couples TRBV3-1 (or the pseudogene TRBV3-2) to TRBJ1-3; 7 bases fit TRBD1. With V trimmed by 2 bases and J by 4 bases, 2 bases remained unmatched. This CDR3 is 14 amino acids long. Germline lookup yields CDR1 LGHDT and CDR2 YNNKEL (reference sequence). This CDR3 is CASSQPGGGNTIYF. The CDR3 coding sequence is TGTGCCAGCAGCCAACCAGGGGGGGGAAACACCATATATTTT.

The gene calls are TRBV12-3 or TRBV12-4 and TRBJ1-2; TRBD1 is a possible D gene (5 bases). The V end was cut by 1 base, the J end by 8 bases, with 11 bases between. The CDR3 sequence is 13 residues long. CDR3 coding DNA: TGTGCCAGCAGTTTAGAAGGGGCAGGGGGCTACACCTTC. This encodes CASSLEGAGGYTF.

CDR3 residues: CASSLGAADRAEKLFF. The CDR3 DNA is TGTGCCAGCAGCTTAGGGGCGGCGGACAGGGCTGAAAAACTGTTTTTT. The genes are TRBV7-9 and TRBJ1-4, with 8 bases identical to TRBD1. The CDR3 extends over 16 amino acids. Germline V gene lookup returns CDR1 SEHNR and CDR2 FQNEAQ (reference sequence). Trimming took 1 base from V and 7 from J; bases not matched to a gene: 8.

This rearrangement joins TRBV30 to TRBJ2-3; 11 bases match TRBD2. The CDR3 runs 14 residues. The germline gives CDR1 GTSNPN, CDR2 SVGIG (reference sequence). The V gene end was trimmed by 3 bases and the J gene end by 5 bases; junction bases not matched to a gene: 4. Here the CDR3 DNA reads TGTGCCTGGAGCGTAGCGGGAGGGTTAGATACGCAGTATTTT. Translating it yields CAWSVAGGLDTQYF.

This chain connects TRBV20-1 to TRBJ2-7; 11 bases are shared with TRBD2. This CDR3 contains 16 residues. Germline V gene sequence: CDR1 DFQATT, CDR2 SNEGSKA (reference sequence). The V segment lost 3 bases and the J segment 1 base; nucleotides outside the gene matches: 8. The CDR3 region has the DNA TGCAGTGCTAGTATGTCCGGGACTAGCGGTTCCTACGAGCAGTACTTC. It specifies CSASMSGTSGSYEQYF.

This rearrangement joins TRBV2 to TRBJ1-1; D not certain. CDR3 length equals 15 residues. Per germline, CDR1 SNHLY and CDR2 FYNNEI. V was shortened by 1 base and J by 0 bases, with 9 bases between the two germline ends. CDR3 nucleotides: TGTGCCAGCAGTGAAGATAACCTATTGAACACTGAAGCTTTCTTT. This translates into CASSEDNLLNTEAFF.

V is TRBV6-5 and J is TRBJ1-2, with D possibly being TRBD1 (5 bases). V lost 7 bases and J 4 bases, leaving 19 bases between the germline ends. Per germline, CDR1 MNHEY and CDR2 SVGAGI. There are 15 residues in the CDR3. This chain's CDR3 is CASISLGGKAYGYTF. The CDR3, as DNA: TGTGCCAGCATTTCCCTCGGGGGAAAGGCCTATGGCTACACCTTC.

The genes are TRBV5-8 and TRBJ1-1; no definite D call. This CDR3 region has 15 residues. Germline V gives CDR1 SGHTS, CDR2 YDEGEE. The V end was cut by 4 bases, the J end by 1 base, with 14 bases between. The chain's CDR3 is CASSLYGQANTEAFF. The CDR3 region has the DNA TGTGCCAGCAGCCTATATGGGCAGGCGAACACTGAAGCTTTCTTT.

V is TRBV28 and J is TRBJ1-2; TRBD1 matches at 7 bases. CDR3 length equals 11 residues. With 8 bases clipped from V and 8 bases from J, the junction kept 5 bases outside the gene matches. Germline-derived CDR1 and CDR2 are MDHEN and SYDVKM. The CDR3 nucleotides read TGTGCCAGCCACAGGGGCCTCGGCTACACCTTC. It codes for CASHRGLGYTF.

The V and J genes are TRBV4-3 and TRBJ2-1, with D uncertain. CDR1 LGHNA and CDR2 YSLEER come from the germline V gene. The CDR3 spans 16 residues. V lost 0 bases and J 4 bases, leaving 13 bases between the germline ends. The chain's CDR3 is CASSQEAGRAYNEQFF. The CDR3 DNA follows: TGCGCCAGCAGCCAAGAAGCAGGTCGAGCTTACAATGAGCAGTTCTTC.

This chain uses TRBV30 with TRBJ1-1; weak D call: TRBD1 (5 bases). This CDR3 is built from 17 residues. With 3 bases removed from V and 6 bases from J, the gap between germline ends came to 26 bases. Germline values: CDR1 GTSNPN, CDR2 SVGIG (reference sequence). CDR3 in DNA: TGTGCCTGGAGACTTCCCCGCAGCACGGGGGGAAGGGCTGAAGCTTTCTTT. Translated: CAWRLPRSTGGRAEAFF.

V is TRBV10-3 and J is TRBJ1-4, with 7 bases fitting TRBD1. After removal of 6 bases from V and 8 bases from J, the junction contained 9 bases not matched to a gene. Germline values: CDR1 ENHRY, CDR2 SYGVKD. This CDR3 spans 14 amino acids. The CDR3 DNA sequence: TGTGCCATCAGGGACGACAGGGTAGGGGAAAAACTGTTTTTT. Translation gives CAIRDDRVGEKLFF.